The 23 T cell receptor beta chains given below trace back to one sample, sequenced in a study of vaccination and CD4 T cells after COVID-19. Their antigen targets remain unknown. Treatment given: roughly ten-day PBMC culture with coronavirus spike peptide pools or control peptides (ViraFEST assay). Cultured CD4+ T cell DNA was sequenced using the Oncomine TCR Beta short-read assay. TCRdb processed the PCR reads anew with MiXCR; each CDR3 protein has one entry. The sample contains more than 15,000 distinct CDR3 sequences, around 31% of which appear only once. Sequenced input: cultured CD4+ T cells from blood. Receptors were obtained from a human donor with COVID-19.

This clonotype was seen a handful of times. The chain is built from TRBV2 and TRBJ1-1; maybe TRBD1 (5 bases). The ends were cut back, 6 bases at V and 3 bases at J, with 11 bases in the middle. Germline lookup yields CDR1 SNHLY and CDR2 FYNNEI. CDR3 size: 13 residues. CDR3 DNA sequence: TGTGCCAGCAGCGAGGGGTCTTACACTGAAGCTTTCTTT. It translates to CASSEGSYTEAFF.

The gene calls are TRBV2 and TRBJ2-2, with 8 bases that match TRBD2. The CDR3 extends over 16 amino acids. Germline trimming cut 11 bases from V and 1 base from J; bases unmatched to any gene: 12. Germline CDR1 and CDR2: SNHLY and FYNNEI. The CDR3 loop reads CAGSNEAGVNTGELFF. DNA of the CDR3: TGTGCCGGAAGCAACGAAGCGGGGGTGAACACCGGGGAGCTGTTTTTT.

In regard to this clonotype: A read error may account for a junction end that differs from germline. The gene calls are TRBV5-1 and TRBJ2-3, with a tentative D call TRBD2 (5 bases). This CDR3 contains 13 residues. CDR1 SGHRS and CDR2 YFSETQ come from the germline V gene. The CDR3, as DNA: TGCGCCAGCAGATTGGAGGTACTGGATACGCAGTATTTT. Residues: CASRLEVLDTQYF.

This clonotype was picked up a small number of times. V gene TRBV19 combines with J gene TRBJ2-5; unclear D gene. Germline values: CDR1 LNHDA, CDR2 SQIVND (reference sequence). The CDR3 has 15 amino acids. V dropped 0 bases and J dropped 5 bases, with 13 bases sitting between them. CDR3 loop: CASSIEIGRRETQYF. CDR3 nucleotide sequence: TGTGCCAGTAGTATAGAGATTGGACGACGGGAGACCCAGTACTTC.

V and J are TRBV27 and TRBJ2-5; D gene ambiguous. The CDR3 has 13 amino acids. The V gene's germline CDR1 is MNHEY and CDR2 SMNVEV (reference sequence). The germline V and J ends were trimmed by 3 bases and 1 base, with 6 bases remaining between them. CDR3 sequence: CASSLTFQETQYF. The CDR3 nucleotides are TGTGCCAGCAGTTTGACATTCCAAGAGACCCAGTACTTC.

The sample holds a few counts of this clonotype. The genes are TRBV20-1 and TRBJ1-1; D uncertain. V was trimmed by 0 bases and J by 8 bases, leaving 16 bases between them. CDR1 and CDR2 (germline): DFQATT, SNEGSKA (reference sequence). The CDR3 has 14 residues. The CDR3 DNA sequence: TGCAGTGCTAGAGACCTAGACGACACTGAAGAAGCTTTCTTT. Translated: CSARDLDDTEEAFF.

This clonotype was recorded a few times. The chain joins TRBV28 to TRBJ1-5; 7 bases line up with TRBD1. In germline, CDR1 is MDHEN, CDR2 SYDVKM. J lost 5 bases, V lost 2 bases, and 3 bases had no gene match. This CDR3 is built from 14 residues. The CDR3 bases are TGTGCCAGCAGTTTACCAGGGGGTCATCAGCCCCAGCATTTT. Residues: CASSLPGGHQPQHF.

This clonotype was counted a few times. The chain has TRBV12-3 or TRBV12-4 and TRBJ1-2, with D possibly matching TRBD1 (6 bases). Trimming removed 6 bases from V and 3 bases from J, with 11 bases in between. This CDR3 contains 13 residues. CDR3 region: CASRETGYYGYTF. In DNA, the CDR3 is TGTGCCAGCAGAGAAACAGGGTACTATGGCTACACCTTC.

This clonotype was found a few times. The chain carries TRBV6-1 and TRBJ1-2; D is ambiguous. CDR3 length: 12 residues. The germline V gene has CDR1 MNHNS and CDR2 SASEGT. V lost 7 bases to trimming and J lost 4 bases, with 10 bases between them. This chain's CDR3 is CASKTEIYGYTF. In nucleotides, the CDR3 is TGTGCCAGCAAAACAGAGATCTATGGCTACACCTTC.

The chain recombines TRBV18 with TRBJ2-7; the D is unclear. V lost 2 bases and J lost 2, with 10 bases in between. Germline V gene sequence: CDR1 KGHSH, CDR2 LQKENI. The CDR3 extends over 14 amino acids. The CDR3 sequence is CASSPVKGTYEQYF. The CDR3 coding sequence is TGTGCCAGCTCACCAGTTAAGGGAACCTACGAGCAGTACTTC.

In this sample, this clonotype turned up a few times. The V and J genes are TRBV30 and TRBJ2-2; D not certain. Trimming took off 5 bases at V and 6 bases at J, with 13 bases between the two ends. CDR1 is GTSNPN and CDR2 is SVGIG in the germline V gene (reference sequence). The CDR3 covers 13 residues. The CDR3 loop is CAWRSSLAGELFF. CDR3 bases: TGTGCCTGGCGAAGTAGCCTCGCCGGGGAGCTGTTTTTT. The variable domain in full, with the rest retrieved from reference TRBV30 and TRBJ2-2, is SQTIHQWPATLVQPVGSPLSLECTVEGTSNPNLYWYRQAAGRGLQLLFYSVGIGQISSEVPQNLSASRPQDRQFILSSKKLLLSDSGFYLCAWRSSLAGELFFGEGSRLTVL.

V and J are TRBV6-1 and TRBJ1-2; tentative D call: TRBD1 (6 bases). Germline V gene sequence: CDR1 MNHNS, CDR2 SASEGT. V lost 2 bases and J lost 5, with 12 bases in between. The CDR3 contains 14 residues. The CDR3 nucleotides are TGTGCCAGCAGTGAAAGGGACATCAGATATGGCTACACCTTC. Its translation is CASSERDIRYGYTF.

This clonotype was seen a handful of times. The chain recombines TRBV20-1 with TRBJ1-2; D is possibly TRBD1 (5 bases). Per germline, CDR1 DFQATT and CDR2 SNEGSKA (reference sequence). The CDR3 is 15 residues long. With 3 bases removed from V and 1 base from J, the gap between germline ends came to 15 bases. CDR3 residues: CSASPLRVINYGYTF. The CDR3 nucleotides read TGCAGTGCTAGCCCACTCAGGGTGATTAACTATGGCTACACCTTC.

This clonotype was recorded a few times. The chain has TRBV6-1 and TRBJ2-4, with 7 bases lining up with TRBD1. Trimming at V came to 8 bases and at J to 1 base, leaving 8 bases not matched to a gene. CDR1 and CDR2 (germline): MNHNS, SASEGT. This CDR3 region has 15 residues. The CDR3 DNA follows: TGTGCCAGCGGAACTACAGGGGCGGCCAAAAACATTCAGTACTTC. It specifies CASGTTGAAKNIQYF.

This clonotype was detected a few times. J is TRBJ1-5 and V is TRBV5-1; the D is unclear. The V end lost 4 bases, the J end lost 4 bases, and 12 bases lay between the germline ends. From germline, CDR1 is SGHRS and CDR2 YFSETQ. This CDR3 has 14 residues. The CDR3, as DNA: TGCGCCAGCAGCCCCGCTGGGAGTAATCAGCCCCAGCATTTT. The encoded protein is CASSPAGSNQPQHF.

The chain employs TRBV11-2 and TRBJ2-3; 11 bases are a match to TRBD2. Germline CDR1 is SGHAT and CDR2 is FQNNGV. J gave up 3 bases and V 3 bases, and 11 bases lay outside the gene matches. The CDR3 is 18 residues long. The CDR3 DNA sequence: TGTGCCAGCAGCTTCACTAGCGGGGGACTTTCCAGGACAGATACGCAGTATTTT. Protein: CASSFTSGGLSRTDTQYF.

The chain employs TRBV6-1 and TRBJ2-3; 11 bases are a match to TRBD2. The CDR3 length is 14 residues. The germline V gene has CDR1 MNHNS and CDR2 SASEGT. V dropped 7 bases and J dropped 7; count of bases not matched to a gene: 7. As DNA, the CDR3 is TGTGCCAGCACGGGTAGCGGGGGGGAAAATACGCAGTATTTT. Translating gives CASTGSGGENTQYF.

This clonotype was seen more than once but under ten times. The rearrangement joins TRBV6-2 or TRBV6-3 to TRBJ2-1; 9 bases map to TRBD2. V shed 6 bases, J shed 5 bases, and the junction held 5 bases outside the gene matches. This CDR3 region has 14 residues. Germline assignment: CDR1 MNHEY and CDR2 SVGEGT. CDR3 protein: CASRRGGSDNEQFF. The CDR3 bases are TGTGCCAGCAGGCGGGGGGGGTCGGACAATGAGCAGTTCTTC.

This sequence joins TRBV5-1 and TRBJ2-5; 12 positions agree with TRBD2. J gave up 3 bases and V 4 bases, and 4 bases lay outside the gene matches. The CDR3 is 15 amino acids. CDR1 is SGHRS and CDR2 is YFSETQ in the germline V gene. The CDR3 region has the DNA TGCGCCAGCAGCCCCAGACTAGCGGGGGAAGAGACCCAGTACTTC. Translation: CASSPRLAGEETQYF.

V gene TRBV15 combines with J gene TRBJ2-1; the match to TRBD1 covers 9 bases. The CDR3 is 16 amino acids. Germline values: CDR1 LNHNV, CDR2 YYDKDF (reference sequence). The trim removed 0 bases at V and 4 bases at J, leaving 4 bases unmatched. In nucleotides, the CDR3 is TGTGCCACCAGCAGAGACGGGACAGGGACGTACAATGAGCAGTTCTTC. Its protein is CATSRDGTGTYNEQFF.

This clonotype was picked up a small number of times. V usage is TRBV20-1 and J usage is TRBJ2-5; no reliable D call. Germline V gives CDR1 DFQATT, CDR2 SNEGSKA (reference sequence). Trimming cost V 3 bases and J 5 bases, with 7 bases left between them. CDR3 size: 11 residues. The DNA for the CDR3 is TGCAGTGCTAGTGCCGGTGAGACCCAGTACTTC. Translating it yields CSASAGETQYF.

About this clonotype: A read error may produce the germline difference seen at one junction end. The V and J genes are TRBV7-2 and TRBJ1-5, with 11 bases that match TRBD1. The CDR3 totals 15 residues. CDR1 is SGHTA and CDR2 is FQGNSA in the germline V gene. Here the CDR3 DNA reads TGTGCCAGCAGCCCAGGACAGGGGGCGGTGCAGCCCCTGCATTTT. Translating gives CASSPGQGAVQPLHF.

The rearrangement joins TRBV14 to TRBJ1-1; TRBD1 agrees at 10 bases. The CDR3 length is 15 residues. Per germline, CDR1 SGHDN and CDR2 FVKESK. V lost 4 bases to trimming and J lost 5 bases; unmatched junction nucleotides: 7. The CDR3 loop reads CASSPDRGRYTEAFF. CDR3 in DNA: TGTGCCAGCAGCCCAGACAGGGGGCGATATACTGAAGCTTTCTTT.